Presented here are 14 T cell receptor beta chains from one specimen sequenced in a study of blood T cell dynamics during melanoma immunotherapy. Profiling relied on immunoSEQ multiplex PCR, and the TCRdb table lists in-frame clones only, not all of them. The sample carries about 22,000 clones, roughly 89% recorded once. Stated time point: pre-treatment baseline. This sample comprised blood, obtained from a patient treated with checkpoint blockade. The receptor source for this set is a human donor with melanoma.

This chain joins TRBV2 and TRBJ1-1; D gene ambiguous. This CDR3 has 13 amino acids. Trimming removed 8 bases from V and 4 bases from J, with 14 bases in between. Germline V gene data show CDR1 as SNHLY and CDR2 as FYNNEI. CDR3 DNA sequence: TGTGCCAGCGCCCTCGGCGATGTCACTGAAGCTTTCTTT. It specifies CASALGDVTEAFF.

The chain couples TRBV18 to TRBJ1-1, with D possibly TRBD1 on 6 matching bases. Germline V lookup: CDR1 KGHSH, CDR2 LQKENI. The CDR3 covers 15 residues. V shed 6 bases and J shed 2 bases, with 16 bases lying between them. In DNA form, the CDR3 reads TGTGCCAGCTCTCCCAAGGGGGGGGGCAACACTGAAGCTTTCTTT. This sequence encodes CASSPKGGGNTEAFF. The full variable domain, in which reference TRBV18 and TRBJ1-1 provide the parts outside the CDR3, is NAGVMQNPRHLVRRRGQEARLRCSPMKGHSHVYWYRQLPEEGLKFMVYLQKENIIDESGMPKERFSAEFPKEGPSILRIQQVVRGDSAAYFCASSPKGGGNTEAFFGQGTRLTVV.

The chain couples TRBV11-2 to TRBJ2-7; TRBD2 matches at 11 bases. CDR1 and CDR2 from the germline V gene are SGHAT and FQNNGV. This CDR3 has 14 amino acids. Unmatched junction bases numbered 2, after V lost 3 bases and J lost 4 bases. CDR3 protein: CASSLGTSGYEQYF. The CDR3 coding sequence is TGTGCCAGCAGCTTGGGGACTAGCGGTTACGAGCAGTACTTC.

V usage is TRBV6-1 and J usage is TRBJ1-5; D remains unclear. This CDR3 has 13 amino acids. Between the trimmed V and J ends, which lost 6 bases and 9 bases, there was a span of 15 bases. Germline CDR1 and CDR2: MNHNS and SASEGT. The CDR3 here is CASRQTITRPQHF. CDR3 bases: TGTGCCAGCAGACAGACTATTACGCGGCCCCAGCATTTT.

The V call is TRBV19, the J call TRBJ1-1, with 7 bases aligning to TRBD1. The germline V gene has CDR1 LNHDA and CDR2 SQIVND (reference sequence). The length of the CDR3 is 16 residues. J was trimmed by 0 bases and V by 5 bases; bases with no gene match: 9. The CDR3 loop is CASSARQGLMNTEAFF. In DNA, the CDR3 is TGTGCCAGTAGTGCCCGACAGGGTCTGATGAACACTGAAGCTTTCTTT.

J is TRBJ2-3 and V is TRBV6-1; 8 bases are a match to TRBD1. From germline, CDR1 is MNHNS and CDR2 SASEGT. Trimming removed 10 bases from V and 3 bases from J; junction bases left unmatched: 12. This CDR3 contains 15 residues. The CDR3 here is CAIRVTGAGTDTQYF. The CDR3 DNA reads TGTGCCATCCGAGTGACAGGGGCGGGAACAGATACGCAGTATTTT.

The rearrangement links TRBV7-3 to TRBJ2-2; D is unclear. Germline V gene lookup returns CDR1 SGHTA and CDR2 FQGTGA. The length of the CDR3 is 15 residues. V gave up 5 bases and J gave up 5 bases, with 15 bases separating them. CDR3 protein: CASSRQPTQTGELFF. The CDR3 DNA follows: TGTGCCAGCAGCCGCCAGCCTACCCAGACCGGGGAGCTGTTTTTT.

V is TRBV2 and J is TRBJ2-7; the D gene is possibly TRBD2 (7 bases). Germline V gene data show CDR1 as SNHLY and CDR2 as FYNNEI. Trimming took 6 bases from V and 6 from J, leaving 21 bases between them. The CDR3 loop spans 15 amino acids. This CDR3 reads CASRPGRGGLSEQYF. The CDR3 nucleotides are TGTGCCAGCAGACCTGGGAGGGGGGGCCTTTCCGAGCAGTACTTC.

The V gene is TRBV30, the J gene TRBJ1-1, with a possible D match to TRBD1 (6 bases). Trimming took off 2 bases at V and 1 base at J, with 11 bases between the two ends. The CDR3 spans 14 residues. CDR1 and CDR2 (germline): GTSNPN, SVGIG (reference sequence). In DNA form, the CDR3 reads TGTGCCTGGAGTACAGGGCAGAAGAACACTGAAGCTTTCTTT. Translating gives CAWSTGQKNTEAFF.

The chain couples TRBV7-3 to TRBJ2-3, with TRBD2 matching over 7 bases. V shed 5 bases, J shed 4 bases, and the junction held 12 bases outside the gene matches. Germline CDR1 is SGHTA and CDR2 is FQGTGA. The CDR3 has 16 amino acids. The CDR3 DNA reads as TGTGCCAGCAGCACCCATTCCGGGAGGCGCGCAGATACGCAGTATTTT. Protein sequence: CASSTHSGRRADTQYF.

This chain joins TRBV18 and TRBJ2-5; D might be TRBD1 or TRBD2, each matching 5 bases. This CDR3 is built from 15 residues. The V end lost 3 bases, the J end lost 2 bases, and 13 bases lay between the germline ends. CDR1 and CDR2 from the germline V gene are KGHSH and LQKENI. CDR3 protein: CASSPLEGSQETQYF. Written as DNA, the CDR3 is TGTGCCAGCTCACCCCTAGAGGGGAGTCAAGAGACCCAGTACTTC.

The V call is TRBV7-8, the J call TRBJ1-5; D is undetermined. Between the trimmed V and J ends, which lost 3 bases and 0 bases, there was a span of 6 bases. CDR3 length: 14 amino acids. Germline CDR1 reads SGHVS; CDR2 reads FQNEAQ. This CDR3 reads CASSFRLSNQPQHF. The DNA of the CDR3 is TGTGCCAGCAGCTTCAGGCTTAGCAATCAGCCCCAGCATTTT.

The rearrangement uses TRBV9 and TRBJ2-2, with TRBD1 matching 7 bases. CDR3 length: 15 amino acids. CDR1 SGDLS and CDR2 YYNGEE come from the germline V gene. V lost 4 bases and J lost 1; bases outside the gene matches: 4. The CDR3 region is CASSLRQGNTGELFF. CDR3 bases: TGTGCCAGCAGCCTCAGACAGGGGAACACCGGGGAGCTGTTTTTT.

The chain couples TRBV6-5 to TRBJ2-1; 9 positions agree with TRBD2. Germline CDR1 MNHEY, CDR2 SVGAGI. The CDR3 spans 14 residues. The V segment lost 4 bases and the J segment 9 bases; nucleotides outside the gene matches: 7. The CDR3 sequence: CASSSLAGRGEQFF. CDR3 coding DNA: TGTGCCAGCAGTTCCCTAGCGGGAAGGGGTGAGCAGTTCTTC.